A single TCR beta chain is shown here with its context. Antigen: not known. This entry comes from a study of T cell responses to AZD1222 COVID-19 vaccine. Study-wide results and caveats: Researchers report vaccine-associated CD4 TCRs spanning spike, with dominance at 160-218 and 743-854. Females outnumbered males among donors, who were mostly white British; clonal diversity was possibly underestimated.

V shed 2 bases, J shed 5 bases, and the junction held 6 bases outside the gene matches. The CDR3 runs to 15 residues. Germline V gene data show CDR1 as MNHEY and CDR2 as SVGEGT. Produced via immunoSEQ multiplex PCR; TCRdb's table is partial and in-frame only. The repertoire holds roughly 130,000 clones, with roughly nine tenths as singletons. The TCR originated in an adult in good health. The sample here was peripheral blood, taken on day 0 of AZD1222 vaccination. V and J are TRBV6-2 or TRBV6-3 and TRBJ1-5; the match to TRBD1 covers 7 bases. CDR3 in amino acids: CASSYPGTVYQPQHF. CDR3 DNA sequence: TGTGCCAGCAGTTACCCCGGGACAGTTTATCAGCCCCAGCATTTT.